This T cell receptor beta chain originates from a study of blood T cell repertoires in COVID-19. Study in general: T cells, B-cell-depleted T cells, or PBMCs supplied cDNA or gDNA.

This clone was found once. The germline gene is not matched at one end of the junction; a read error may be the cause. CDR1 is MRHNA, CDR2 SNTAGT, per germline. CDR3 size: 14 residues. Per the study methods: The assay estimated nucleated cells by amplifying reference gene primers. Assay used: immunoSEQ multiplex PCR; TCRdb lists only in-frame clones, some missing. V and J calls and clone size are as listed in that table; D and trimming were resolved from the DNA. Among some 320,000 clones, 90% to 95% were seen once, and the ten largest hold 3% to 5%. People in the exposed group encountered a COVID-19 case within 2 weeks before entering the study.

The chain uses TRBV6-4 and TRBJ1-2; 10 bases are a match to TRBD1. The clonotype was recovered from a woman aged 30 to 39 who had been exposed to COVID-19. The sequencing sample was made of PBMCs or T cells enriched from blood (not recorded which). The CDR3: CASSDLIWGTGVHF. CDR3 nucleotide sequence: TGTGCCAGCAGTGACTTGATTTGGGGGACAGGGGTTCACTTC.